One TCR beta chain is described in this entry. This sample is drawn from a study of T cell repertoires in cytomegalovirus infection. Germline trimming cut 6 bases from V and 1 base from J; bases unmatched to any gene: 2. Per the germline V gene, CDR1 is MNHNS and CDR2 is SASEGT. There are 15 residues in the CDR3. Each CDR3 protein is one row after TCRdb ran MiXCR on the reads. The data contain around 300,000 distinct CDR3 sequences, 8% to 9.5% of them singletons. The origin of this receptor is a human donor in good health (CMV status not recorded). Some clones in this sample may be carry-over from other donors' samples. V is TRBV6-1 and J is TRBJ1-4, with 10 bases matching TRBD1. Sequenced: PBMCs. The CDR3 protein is CASRDRGLTNEKLFF. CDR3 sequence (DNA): TGTGCCAGCAGAGACAGGGGGCTAACTAATGAAAAACTGTTTTTT.